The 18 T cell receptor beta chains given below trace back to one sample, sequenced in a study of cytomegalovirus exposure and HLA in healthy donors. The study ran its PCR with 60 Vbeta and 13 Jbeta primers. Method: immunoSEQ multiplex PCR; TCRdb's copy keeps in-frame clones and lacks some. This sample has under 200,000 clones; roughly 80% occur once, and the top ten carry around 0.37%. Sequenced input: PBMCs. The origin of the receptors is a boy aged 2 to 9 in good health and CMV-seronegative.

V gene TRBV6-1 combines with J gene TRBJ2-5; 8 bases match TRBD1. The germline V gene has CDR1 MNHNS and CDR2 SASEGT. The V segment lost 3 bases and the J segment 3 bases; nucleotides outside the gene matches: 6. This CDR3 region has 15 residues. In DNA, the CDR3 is TGTGCCAGCAGTGAGATTGACAGGGGAAAAGAGACCCAGTACTTC. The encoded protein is CASSEIDRGKETQYF.

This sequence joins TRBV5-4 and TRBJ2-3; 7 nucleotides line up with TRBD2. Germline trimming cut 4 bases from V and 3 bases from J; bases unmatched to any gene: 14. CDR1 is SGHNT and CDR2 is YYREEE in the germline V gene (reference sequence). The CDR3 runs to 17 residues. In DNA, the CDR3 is TGTGCCAGCAGCCCCCTACGTCCGCGGGAGACGACAGATACGCAGTATTTT. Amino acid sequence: CASSPLRPRETTDTQYF.

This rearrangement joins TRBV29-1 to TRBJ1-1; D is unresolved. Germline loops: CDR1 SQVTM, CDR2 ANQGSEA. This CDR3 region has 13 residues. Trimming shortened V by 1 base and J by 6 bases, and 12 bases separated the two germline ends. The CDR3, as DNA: TGCAGCGTTGAAGGACAATACGCTCCTGAAGCTTTCTTT. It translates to CSVEGQYAPEAFF.

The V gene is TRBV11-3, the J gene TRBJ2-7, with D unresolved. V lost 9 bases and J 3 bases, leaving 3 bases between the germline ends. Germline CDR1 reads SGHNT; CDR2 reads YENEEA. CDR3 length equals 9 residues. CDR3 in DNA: TGTGCCAGTCTCTACGAGCAGTACTTC. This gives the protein CASLYEQYF.

The CDR3 region is CASSPMNGFGETQYF. The CDR3 DNA reads TGTGCCAGCTCACCAATGAACGGTTTTGGAGAGACCCAGTACTTC. The chain joins TRBV18 to TRBJ2-5; D unclear. CDR1 and CDR2 (germline): KGHSH, LQKENI. V lost 2 bases, J lost 4 bases, and 14 bases lay in between. The CDR3 contains 15 residues.

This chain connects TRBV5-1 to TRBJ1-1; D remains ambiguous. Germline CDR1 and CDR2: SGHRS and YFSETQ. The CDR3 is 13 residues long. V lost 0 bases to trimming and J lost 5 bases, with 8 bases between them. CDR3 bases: TGCGCCAGCAGCTTGGTCCCGGTAACTGAAGCTTTCTTT. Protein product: CASSLVPVTEAFF. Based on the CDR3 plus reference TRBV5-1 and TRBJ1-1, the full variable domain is KAGVTQTPRYLIKTRGQQVTLSCSPISGHRSVSWYQQTPGQGLQFLFEYFSETQRNKGNFPGRFSGRQFSNSRSEMNVSTLELGDSALYLCASSLVPVTEAFFGQGTRLTVV.

CDR3 sequence (DNA): TGTGCCAGCAGCCCTGGGACTAGCGGGAGAGGGGGCACCGGGGAGCTGTTTTTT. Its translation: CASSPGTSGRGGTGELFF. The rearrangement uses TRBV7-9 and TRBJ2-2; 14 nucleotides align to TRBD2. Germline assignment: CDR1 SEHNR and CDR2 FQNEAQ (reference sequence). This CDR3 region has 18 residues. J gave up 4 bases and V 5 bases, and 9 bases lay outside the gene matches.

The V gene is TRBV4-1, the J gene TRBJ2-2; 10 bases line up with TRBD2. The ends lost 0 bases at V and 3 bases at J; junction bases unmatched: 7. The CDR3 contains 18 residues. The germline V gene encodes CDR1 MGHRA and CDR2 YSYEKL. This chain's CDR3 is CASSQDIIAGGDTGELFF. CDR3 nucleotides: TGCGCCAGCAGCCAAGATATTATAGCGGGAGGAGACACCGGGGAGCTGTTTTTT.

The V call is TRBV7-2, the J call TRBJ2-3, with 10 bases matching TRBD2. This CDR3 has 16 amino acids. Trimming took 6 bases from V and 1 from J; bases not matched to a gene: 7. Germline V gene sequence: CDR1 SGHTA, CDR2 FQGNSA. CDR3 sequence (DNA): TGTGCCAGCAGTCCGACCGGGACTAGCGGCACAGATACGCAGTATTTT. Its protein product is CASSPTGTSGTDTQYF. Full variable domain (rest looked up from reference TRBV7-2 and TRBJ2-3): GAGVSQSPSNKVTEKGKDVELRCDPISGHTALYWYRQSLGQGLEFLIYFQGNSAPDKSGLPSDRFSAERTGGSVSTLTIQRTQQEDSAVYLCASSPTGTSGTDTQYFGPGTRLTVL.

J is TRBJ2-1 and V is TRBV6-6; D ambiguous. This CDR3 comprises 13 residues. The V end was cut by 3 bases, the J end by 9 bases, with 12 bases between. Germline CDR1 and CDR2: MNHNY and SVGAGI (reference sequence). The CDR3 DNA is TGTGCCAGCAGTTATCCTACCTTTAGTGAGCAGTTCTTC. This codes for CASSYPTFSEQFF.

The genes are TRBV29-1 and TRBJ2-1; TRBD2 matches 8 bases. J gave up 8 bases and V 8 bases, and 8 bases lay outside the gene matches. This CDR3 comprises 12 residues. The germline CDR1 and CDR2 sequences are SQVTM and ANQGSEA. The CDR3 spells CSSNSGGHEQFF. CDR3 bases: TGCAGCTCTAACTCGGGGGGGCATGAGCAGTTCTTC.

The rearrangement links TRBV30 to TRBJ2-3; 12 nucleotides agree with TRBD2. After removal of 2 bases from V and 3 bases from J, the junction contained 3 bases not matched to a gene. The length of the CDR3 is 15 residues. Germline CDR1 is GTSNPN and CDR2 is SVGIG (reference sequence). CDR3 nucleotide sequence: TGTGCCTGGAGTCGACTAGCGGGAGCGACAGATACGCAGTATTTT. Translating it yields CAWSRLAGATDTQYF.

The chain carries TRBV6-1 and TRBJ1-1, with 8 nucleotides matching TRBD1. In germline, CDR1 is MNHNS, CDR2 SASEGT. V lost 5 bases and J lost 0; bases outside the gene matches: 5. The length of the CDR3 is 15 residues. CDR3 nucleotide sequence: TGTGCCAGCAGTTTAACAGGGGGACTGAACACTGAAGCTTTCTTT. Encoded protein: CASSLTGGLNTEAFF.

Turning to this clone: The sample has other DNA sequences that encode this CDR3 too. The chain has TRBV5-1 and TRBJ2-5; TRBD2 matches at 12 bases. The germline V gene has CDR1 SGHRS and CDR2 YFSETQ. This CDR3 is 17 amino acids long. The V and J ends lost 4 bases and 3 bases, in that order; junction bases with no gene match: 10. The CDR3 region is CASSTFPLAGGEETQYF. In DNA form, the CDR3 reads TGCGCCAGCAGCACCTTCCCGCTAGCGGGAGGGGAAGAGACCCAGTACTTC. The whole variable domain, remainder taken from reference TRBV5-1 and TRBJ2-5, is KAGVTQTPRYLIKTRGQQVTLSCSPISGHRSVSWYQQTPGQGLQFLFEYFSETQRNKGNFPGRFSGRQFSNSRSEMNVSTLELGDSALYLCASSTFPLAGGEETQYFGPGTRLLVL.

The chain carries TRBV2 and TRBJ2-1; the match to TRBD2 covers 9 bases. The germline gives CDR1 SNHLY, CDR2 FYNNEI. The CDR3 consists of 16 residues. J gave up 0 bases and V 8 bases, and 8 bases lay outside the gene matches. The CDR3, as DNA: TGTGCCAGCGTCGGACTAGCGAGTGGCTCCTACAATGAGCAGTTCTTC. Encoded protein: CASVGLASGSYNEQFF.

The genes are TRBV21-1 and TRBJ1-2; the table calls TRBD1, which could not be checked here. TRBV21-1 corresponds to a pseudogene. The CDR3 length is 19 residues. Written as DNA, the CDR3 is TGTGCCAGCAGCAAACGGAGGGGACAGGGGTGTTCAGCTAACTATGGCTACACCTTC. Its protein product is CASSKRRGQGCSANYGYTF.

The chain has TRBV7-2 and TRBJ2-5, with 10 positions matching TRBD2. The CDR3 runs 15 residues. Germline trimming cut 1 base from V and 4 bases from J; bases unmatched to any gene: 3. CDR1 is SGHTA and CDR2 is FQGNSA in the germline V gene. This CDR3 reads CASSLVAGGGETQYF. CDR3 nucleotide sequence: TGTGCCAGCAGCTTAGTAGCGGGAGGAGGAGAGACCCAGTACTTC. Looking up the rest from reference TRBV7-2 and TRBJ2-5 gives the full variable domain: GAGVSQSPSNKVTEKGKDVELRCDPISGHTALYWYRQSLGQGLEFLIYFQGNSAPDKSGLPSDRFSAERTGGSVSTLTIQRTQQEDSAVYLCASSLVAGGGETQYFGPGTRLLVL.

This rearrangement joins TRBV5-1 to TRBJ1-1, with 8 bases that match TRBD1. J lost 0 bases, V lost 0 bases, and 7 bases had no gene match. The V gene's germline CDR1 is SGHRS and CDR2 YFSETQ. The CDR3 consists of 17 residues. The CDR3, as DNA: TGCGCCAGCAGCTTGGGGGGGACAGGCTATATGAACACTGAAGCTTTCTTT. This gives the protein CASSLGGTGYMNTEAFF.